This TCR beta chain was observed in a study of shared clonotypes between healthy human individuals. Findings of the study overall: Investigators collected only blood, and repertoires in tissues likely differ.

As to this clone: Its matching antigen is unknown.

The study drew all its donors from Caucasian adults living in Nashville, Tennessee. Germline assignment: CDR1 SGDLS and CDR2 YYNGEE. This CDR3 has 14 amino acids. The V end was cut by 0 bases, the J end by 4 bases, with 11 bases between. Samples underwent the assay at deep level. Original methodology: ImmunoSEQ sequences covered only the junction and lacked quality scores; filtering therefore differed. Profiling relied on immunoSEQ multiplex PCR, and the TCRdb table lists in-frame clones only, not all of them. Clonal size and the V and J genes are those of that table, whereas D and trimming came from the DNA. The sample records hundreds of thousands of clones, over 60% being singletons.

V is TRBV9 and J is TRBJ2-7; TRBD1 is a possible D gene (5 bases). Sequencing was carried out using PBMCs. The clonotype originates from a woman aged 40 to 49 in good health. Some clones in this sample may be carry-over from other donors' samples. The CDR3 sequence is CASSVDVRAYEQYF. CDR3 nucleotide sequence: TGTGCCAGCAGCGTAGATGTCAGGGCTTACGAGCAGTACTTC.